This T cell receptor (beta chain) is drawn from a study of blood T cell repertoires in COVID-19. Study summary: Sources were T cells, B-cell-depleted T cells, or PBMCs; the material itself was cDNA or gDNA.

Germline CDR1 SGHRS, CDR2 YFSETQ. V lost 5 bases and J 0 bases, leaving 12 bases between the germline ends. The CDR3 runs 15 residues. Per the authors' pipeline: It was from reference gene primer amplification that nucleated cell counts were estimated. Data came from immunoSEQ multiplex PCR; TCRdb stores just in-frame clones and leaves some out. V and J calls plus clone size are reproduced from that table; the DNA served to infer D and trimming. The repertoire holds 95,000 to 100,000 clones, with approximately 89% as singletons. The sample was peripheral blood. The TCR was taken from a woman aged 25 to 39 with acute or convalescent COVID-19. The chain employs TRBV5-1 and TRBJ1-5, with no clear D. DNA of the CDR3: TGCGCCAGCAGGCCTGACGGAGTTAGCAATCAGCCCCAGCATTTT. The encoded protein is CASRPDGVSNQPQHF.